A single sample gave rise to the 23 T cell receptor beta chains below, sequenced in a study of post-analysis software for immune sequencing data. Study-wide points: Patients had higher frequencies than controls of four to six TRBV segments, including TRBV5-6, TRBV5-1 and TRBV20-1.

Built from TCR beta cDNA, the libraries had unique molecular identifiers in them. TCRdb passed the PCR reads through MiXCR, listing each CDR3 protein once. The table lists approximately 630,000 distinct CDR3 sequences, around 60% of them singletons. Their cognate antigens are unknown. Input material: blood. These receptors were taken from a girl aged 2-10 years with multiple sclerosis.

This clonotype was found a few times. V gene TRBV7-9 combines with J gene TRBJ1-2; 12 bases map to TRBD1. V gave up 4 bases and J gave up 3 bases; unmatched junction bases: 3. Germline V lookup: CDR1 SEHNR, CDR2 FQNEAQ (reference sequence). The CDR3 covers 15 residues. The CDR3 is CASSWGTGGDYGYTF. Written as DNA, the CDR3 is TGTGCCAGCAGCTGGGGGACAGGGGGCGACTATGGCTACACCTTC.

This clonotype was detected a few times. The rearrangement uses TRBV7-9 and TRBJ1-2, with D possibly being TRBD1 (6 bases). CDR3 length: 13 amino acids. Germline lookup yields CDR1 SEHNR and CDR2 FQNEAQ (reference sequence). V was trimmed by 5 bases and J by 5 bases, leaving 12 bases between them. As DNA, the CDR3 is TGTGCCAGCAGCGAGCTCAGGGGATATGGCTACACCTTC. Translation gives CASSELRGYGYTF.

The gene calls are TRBV13 and TRBJ2-3; no clear D gene. CDR3 length: 17 amino acids. From germline, CDR1 is PRHDT and CDR2 FYEKMQ (reference sequence). The V gene lost 0 bases and the J gene lost 3 bases, with 16 bases spanning the gap. CDR3 coding DNA: TGTGCCAGCAGCTTAGGGCAACGGAGACTCAGGACAGATACGCAGTATTTT. This sequence encodes CASSLGQRRLRTDTQYF.

This sequence joins TRBV12-3 or TRBV12-4 and TRBJ1-2; D is unclear. Deletions cut 5 bases from V and 0 bases from J, with 13 bases between. CDR3 length: 15 residues. This CDR3 reads CASSPRAGSNYGYTF. CDR3 DNA: TGTGCCAGCAGTCCCCGGGCAGGTTCTAACTATGGCTACACCTTC.

The chain couples TRBV4-1 to TRBJ2-3, with 10 positions matching TRBD2. The V gene's germline CDR1 is MGHRA and CDR2 YSYEKL. The CDR3 contains 18 residues. With 0 bases clipped from V and 5 bases from J, the junction kept 11 bases outside the gene matches. The CDR3 loop reads CASSQERLAGGIVDTQYF. The CDR3 bases are TGCGCCAGCAGCCAAGAAAGGTTAGCGGGAGGAATTGTAGATACGCAGTATTTT.

The V call is TRBV29-1, the J call TRBJ2-2, with D maybe TRBD1 (7 bases). The CDR3 length is 13 residues. Trimming left V 7 bases short and J 4 bases short, with 13 bases between. Looked up from germline, CDR1 is SQVTM and CDR2 is ANQGSEA. The CDR3 region has the DNA TGCAGCGGGAGGGGGCCAGGCACCGGGGAGCTGTTTTTT. It is translated as CSGRGPGTGELFF.

The chain couples TRBV29-1 to TRBJ2-4; 7 nucleotides match TRBD1. CDR3 length: 15 residues. CDR1 and CDR2 (germline): SQVTM, ANQGSEA. J was trimmed by 1 base and V by 4 bases; bases with no gene match: 7. CDR3 DNA: TGCAGCGTTGTGGAGACAGGGTTGGCCAAAAACATTCAGTACTTC. This codes for CSVVETGLAKNIQYF.

In its sample, this clonotype was seen once. V is TRBV6-1 and J is TRBJ1-6; D ambiguous. From germline, CDR1 is MNHNS and CDR2 SASEGT. V was trimmed by 4 bases and J by 7 bases, leaving 11 bases between them. The CDR3 contains 14 residues. CDR3 protein: CASSAAQFNSPLHF. The CDR3, as DNA: TGTGCCAGCAGTGCGGCACAATTCAATTCACCCCTCCACTTT.

With respect to this clonotype: Relative to the germline gene, one junction end is altered; a read error may explain this. The V gene is TRBV7-7, the J gene TRBJ2-1; tentatively, D is TRBD2 (6 bases). Germline V lookup: CDR1 SSHAT, CDR2 FNYEAQ (reference sequence). This CDR3 contains 14 residues. DNA of the CDR3: TGTGCTAGCAGCTTAGCGGAAGGGGTTCATGAGCAGTTCTTC. This encodes CASSLAEGVHEQFF.

V usage is TRBV6-1 and J usage is TRBJ2-4; 8 bases align to TRBD1. The assigned J gene may be wrong: the sequence end matches TRBJ2-7 better. The CDR3 has 17 residues. Germline V CDR1 and CDR2: MNHNS, SASEGT. The DNA of the CDR3 is TGTGCCAGCAGTGATGGGGCCCACAGGGGGAGTAGCTACGAGCAGTACTTC. Protein sequence: CASSDGAHRGSSYEQYF.

This sequence joins TRBV12-5 and TRBJ2-5, with 13 nucleotides matching TRBD2. The CDR3 consists of 15 residues. V lost 0 bases to trimming and J lost 5 bases; unmatched junction nucleotides: 0. Germline V gives CDR1 LGHNT, CDR2 FRNRAP. The CDR3 loop reads CASGLVLAGGETQYF. Here the CDR3 DNA reads TGTGCTAGTGGTTTGGTACTAGCGGGAGGGGAGACCCAGTACTTC.

The sample holds a few counts of this clonotype. Relative to the germline gene, one junction end is altered; a read error may explain this. This rearrangement joins TRBV12-3 or TRBV12-4 to TRBJ2-6; 7 bases are a match to TRBD1. There are 16 residues in the CDR3. CDR3 loop: CAGSLAQGAGANVLTF. The CDR3, as DNA: TGTGCCGGCAGTTTAGCTCAGGGGGCTGGGGCCAACGTCCTGACTTTC.

The chain is built from TRBV7-9 and TRBJ1-1, with D possibly being TRBD1 (6 bases). Germline assignment: CDR1 SEHNR and CDR2 FQNEAQ (reference sequence). Between the trimmed V and J ends, which lost 3 bases and 6 bases, there was a span of 20 bases. CDR3 length equals 16 residues. The CDR3 DNA sequence: TGTGCCAGCAGCTTGATGGACAGTCTCATAACTTCTGAAGCTTTCTTT. Translated, it gives CASSLMDSLITSEAFF.

V is TRBV4-1 and J is TRBJ1-5; D unresolved. Between the trimmed V and J ends, which lost 7 bases and 2 bases, there was a span of 18 bases. The CDR3 covers 16 residues. Germline assignment: CDR1 MGHRA and CDR2 YSYEKL. Here the CDR3 DNA reads TGCGCCAGCAACCTTACTAAAGGGCCGCGCAATCAGCCCCAGCATTTT. Translation: CASNLTKGPRNQPQHF.

This sequence joins TRBV20-1 and TRBJ2-1, with D possibly TRBD1 on 5 matching bases. Between the trimmed V and J ends, which lost 5 bases and 7 bases, there was a span of 12 bases. The germline V gene encodes CDR1 DFQATT and CDR2 SNEGSKA (reference sequence). The CDR3 has 12 residues. Here the CDR3 DNA reads TGCAGTGCTCATGGGGCTAGGAATGAGCAGTTCTTC. Translation gives CSAHGARNEQFF.

Here the CDR3 DNA reads TGTGCCAGCAGCCCGGGTGGACTAGCGGGTGCCAGCTCCTACAATGAGCAGTTCTTC. It encodes CASSPGGLAGASSYNEQFF. The genes are TRBV7-9 and TRBJ2-1; 11 bases are a match to TRBD2. From germline, CDR1 is SEHNR and CDR2 FQNEAQ (reference sequence). V was pared by 5 bases and J by 0 bases, with 12 bases of the junction left unmatched. CDR3 length: 19 amino acids. The full variable domain, with the rest looked up from reference TRBV7-9 and TRBJ2-1, is DTGVSQNPRHKITKRGQNVTFRCDPISEHNRLYWYRQTLGQGPEFLTYFQNEAQLEKSRLLSDRFSAERPKGSFSTLEIQRTEQGDSAMYLCASSPGGLAGASSYNEQFFGPGTRLTVL.

This clonotype was observed many times. The chain employs TRBV7-6 and TRBJ1-2; D might be TRBD1 (5 bases). Trimming removed 1 base from V and 4 bases from J, with 16 bases in between. The CDR3 runs 16 residues. Germline CDR1 is SGHVS and CDR2 is FNYEAQ. This chain's CDR3 is CASSLEITGSPYGYTF. DNA for the CDR3: TGTGCCAGCAGCTTAGAGATCACAGGTTCCCCCTATGGCTACACCTTC.

This rearrangement joins TRBV20-1 to TRBJ2-1; D might be TRBD2 (5 bases). The V end lost 3 bases, the J end lost 1 base, and 10 bases lay between the germline ends. The CDR3 extends over 14 amino acids. In germline, CDR1 is DFQATT, CDR2 SNEGSKA (reference sequence). Here the CDR3 DNA reads TGCAGTGCTAGTAACCGAGGGTCCTACAATGAGCAGTTCTTC. It encodes CSASNRGSYNEQFF.

This chain uses TRBV12-3 or TRBV12-4 with TRBJ2-3; possible D gene TRBD1, 5 bases. The V and J ends lost 6 bases and 10 bases respectively, with 14 bases between them. This CDR3 has 12 amino acids. This CDR3 reads CASRLGLGAQYF. Here the CDR3 DNA reads TGTGCCAGCAGACTGGGGCTAGGAGCGCAGTATTTT.

This clonotype was found a few times. The CDR3 reads CASSSEQGLTTPNEQFF. CDR3 in DNA: TGTGCCAGCAGCTCAGAACAGGGGCTGACAACTCCCAATGAGCAGTTCTTC. This sequence joins TRBV7-8 and TRBJ2-1, with 7 bases fitting TRBD1. The CDR3 is 17 residues long. V lost 4 bases and J lost 6; bases outside the gene matches: 15. Germline CDR1 and CDR2: SGHVS and FQNEAQ.

This chain uses TRBV6-2 or TRBV6-3 with TRBJ2-1; 11 bases align to TRBD2. The closer fit of TRBJ2-7 to the DNA end suggests the J call may be wrong. Per the germline V gene, CDR1 is MNHEY and CDR2 is SVGEGT. The CDR3 totals 15 residues. The CDR3 is CASSLPLAGVHEQYF. The CDR3 coding sequence is TGTGCCAGCAGTCTCCCACTAGCGGGAGTCCACGAGCAGTACTTC.

The V call is TRBV12-3 or TRBV12-4, the J call TRBJ2-3; D unresolved. This CDR3 is 13 amino acids long. Trimming cost V 1 base and J 4 bases, with 6 bases left between them. The CDR3 nucleotides are TGTGCCAGCAGTTTAGACGCGGCAGATACGCAGTATTTT. Its protein is CASSLDAADTQYF.

This clonotype has just a few counts. The chain joins TRBV4-3 to TRBJ2-3, with D hard to call. Germline assignment: CDR1 LGHNA and CDR2 YSLEER. Between the trimmed V and J ends, which lost 4 bases and 5 bases, there was a span of 10 bases. CDR3 length: 13 amino acids. CDR3 in amino acids: CASSPRRRDTQYF. The CDR3 DNA sequence: TGCGCCAGCAGCCCCCGGAGAAGAGATACGCAGTATTTT.